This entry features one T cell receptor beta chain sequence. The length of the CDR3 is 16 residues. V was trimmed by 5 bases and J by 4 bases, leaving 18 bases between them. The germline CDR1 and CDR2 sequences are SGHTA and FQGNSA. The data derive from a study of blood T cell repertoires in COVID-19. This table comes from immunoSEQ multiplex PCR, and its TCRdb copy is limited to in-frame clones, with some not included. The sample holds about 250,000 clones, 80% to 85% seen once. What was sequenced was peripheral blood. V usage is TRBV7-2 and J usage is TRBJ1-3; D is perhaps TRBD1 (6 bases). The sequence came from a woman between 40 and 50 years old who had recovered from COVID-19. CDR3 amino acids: CASSPAGRGAGNTIYF. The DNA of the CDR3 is TGTGCCAGCAGCCCGGCGGGTCGGGGGGCGGGAAACACCATATATTTT.